The T cell receptor beta chain under discussion was sequenced for a study of response to subunit inactivated influenza vaccine. Study observations and caveats: Authors proposed each seasonal influenza vaccination draws in few new T cells.

With respect to this clonotype: Its cognate antigen is unknown.

Germline V gene sequence: CDR1 DFQATT, CDR2 SNEGSKA (reference sequence). There are 15 residues in the CDR3. V shed 1 base, J shed 5 bases, and the junction held 4 bases outside the gene matches. From the RT-PCR reads, TCRdb called clonotypes with MiXCR, one entry per CDR3 protein. In the table there are about 780,000 distinct CDR3 sequences, 18% of which are singletons. The starting material was PBMCs from blood, obtained more than 4 days after vaccination. The V gene is TRBV20-1, the J gene TRBJ2-1; 11 positions match TRBD1. The TCR sequence derives from a man in his fifties or sixties who received an inactivated influenza vaccine. CDR3 residues: CSARGADRGHNEQFF. The CDR3 DNA reads TGCAGTGCTAGAGGGGCGGACAGGGGGCACAATGAGCAGTTCTTC.